This record concerns one T cell receptor (beta chain) sequence. Its antigen remains unidentified. This entry belongs to a study of cytomegalovirus exposure and HLA in healthy donors. For the study at large: Falling in the Caucasian-associated ancestry cluster were 81% of under 450 genotyped donors.

Whole-study results and caveats: In all likelihood, a cluster of highly shared sequence variants was a sequencing artifact.

Researchers ran the PCR with 60 Vbeta and 13 Jbeta primers. The protocol was immunoSEQ multiplex PCR, while the TCRdb copy is restricted to in-frame clones and leaves out a portion. The repertoire consists of about 63,000 clones, with almost 75% occurring once and the leading ten covering about 5.5%. The junction had 4 bases not matched to a gene; V was cut back by 6 bases and J by 4 bases. From germline, CDR1 is SQVTM and CDR2 ANQGSEA. There are 12 residues in the CDR3. The V call is TRBV29-1, the J call TRBJ1-1; 8 bases agree with TRBD1. The TCR comes from a man between 45 and 60 years old in good health and CMV-seronegative. The sample consisted of PBMCs. Here the CDR3 DNA reads TGCAGCGTCAGGGGGCCGAGCACTGAAGCTTTCTTT. This translates into CSVRGPSTEAFF.